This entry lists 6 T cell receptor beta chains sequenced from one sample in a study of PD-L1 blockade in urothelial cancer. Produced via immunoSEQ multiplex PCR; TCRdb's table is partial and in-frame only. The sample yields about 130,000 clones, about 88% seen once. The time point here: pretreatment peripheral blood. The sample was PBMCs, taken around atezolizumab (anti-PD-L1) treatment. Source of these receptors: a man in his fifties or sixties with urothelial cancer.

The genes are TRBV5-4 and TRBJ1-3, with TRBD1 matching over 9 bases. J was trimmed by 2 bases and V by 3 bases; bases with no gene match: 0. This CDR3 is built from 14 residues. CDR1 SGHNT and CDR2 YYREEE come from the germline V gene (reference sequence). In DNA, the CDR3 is TGTGCCAGCAGCTGGGACAGGGCTGGAAACACCATATATTTT. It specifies CASSWDRAGNTIYF.

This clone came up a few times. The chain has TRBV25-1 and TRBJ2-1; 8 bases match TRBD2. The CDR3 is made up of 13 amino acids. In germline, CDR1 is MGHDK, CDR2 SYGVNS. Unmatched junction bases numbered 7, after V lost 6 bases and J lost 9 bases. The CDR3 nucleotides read TGTGCCAGCAGGGCGACAACTAGCGGTGAGCAGTTCTTC. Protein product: CASRATTSGEQFF.

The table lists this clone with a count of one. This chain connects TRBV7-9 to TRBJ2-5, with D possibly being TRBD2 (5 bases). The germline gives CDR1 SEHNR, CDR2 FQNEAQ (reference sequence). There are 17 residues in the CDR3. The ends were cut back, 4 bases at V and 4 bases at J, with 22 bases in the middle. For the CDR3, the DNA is TGTGCCAGCAGCTCAATGTCACTAGGAGTTAATAGAGAGACCCAGTACTTC. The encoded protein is CASSSMSLGVNRETQYF. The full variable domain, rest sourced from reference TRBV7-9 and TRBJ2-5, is DTGVSQNPRHKITKRGQNVTFRCDPISEHNRLYWYRQTLGQGPEFLTYFQNEAQLEKSRLLSDRFSAERPKGSFSTLEIQRTEQGDSAMYLCASSSMSLGVNRETQYFGPGTRLLVL.

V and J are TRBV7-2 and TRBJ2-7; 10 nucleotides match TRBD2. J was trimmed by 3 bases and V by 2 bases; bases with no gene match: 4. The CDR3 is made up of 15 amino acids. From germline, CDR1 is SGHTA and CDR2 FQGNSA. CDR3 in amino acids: CASSLSASGSYEQYF. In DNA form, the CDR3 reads TGTGCCAGCAGCTTATCGGCTAGCGGGAGCTACGAGCAGTACTTC.

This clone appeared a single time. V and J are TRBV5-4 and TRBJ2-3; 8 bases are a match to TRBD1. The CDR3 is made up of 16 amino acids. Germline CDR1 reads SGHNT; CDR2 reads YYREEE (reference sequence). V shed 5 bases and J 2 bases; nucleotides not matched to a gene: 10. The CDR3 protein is CASRTNPGQVTDTQYF. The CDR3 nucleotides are TGTGCCAGCAGAACGAACCCGGGACAGGTCACAGATACGCAGTATTTT.

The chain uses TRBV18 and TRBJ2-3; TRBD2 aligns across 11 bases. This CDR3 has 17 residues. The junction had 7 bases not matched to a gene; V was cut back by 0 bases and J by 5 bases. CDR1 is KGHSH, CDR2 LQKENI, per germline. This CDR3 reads CASSPPWDSGREDTQYF. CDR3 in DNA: TGTGCCAGCTCACCACCGTGGGATAGCGGGAGGGAAGATACGCAGTATTTT. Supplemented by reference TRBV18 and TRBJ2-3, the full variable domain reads NAGVMQNPRHLVRRRGQEARLRCSPMKGHSHVYWYRQLPEEGLKFMVYLQKENIIDESGMPKERFSAEFPKEGPSILRIQQVVRGDSAAYFCASSPPWDSGREDTQYFGPGTRLTVL.